The 30 T cell receptor beta chains presented below share a single source sample, sequenced in a study of CD8 T cells in Susac syndrome. With random hexamers, reverse transcription was performed on about 0.5 to 1 ug of RNA. In TCRdb, the immunoSEQ multiplex PCR reads were re-called with MiXCR into one record per CDR3 protein. The sample contains under 200,000 distinct CDR3 sequences, around 94% of which appear only once. Sequencing was performed on CD4+ T cells from PBMCs. The receptors originated from a human donor with Susac syndrome.

The genes are TRBV29-1 and TRBJ2-5, with D possibly matching TRBD1 (6 bases). V dropped 5 bases and J dropped 5 bases, with 12 bases sitting between them. The CDR3 runs to 12 residues. Germline CDR1 is SQVTM and CDR2 is ANQGSEA. In DNA, the CDR3 is TGCAGCGTTCAGGACCAGGGGGAGACCCAGTACTTC. As protein: CSVQDQGETQYF. The whole variable domain, filled in from reference TRBV29-1 and TRBJ2-5, reads SAVISQKPSRDICQRGTSLTIQCQVDSQVTMMFWYRQQPGQSLTLIATANQGSEATYESGFVIDKFPISRPNLTFSTLTVSNMSPEDSSIYLCSVQDQGETQYFGPGTRLLVL.

CDR3 region: CSAQVWNTEAFF. CDR3 nucleotide sequence: TGCAGCGCCCAGGTGTGGAACACTGAAGCTTTCTTT. The J gene is TRBJ1-1, the V gene TRBV29-1, with D unresolved. CDR1 SQVTM and CDR2 ANQGSEA come from the germline V gene. This CDR3 is built from 12 residues. Trimming shortened V by 7 bases and J by 1 base, and 10 bases separated the two germline ends.

The CDR3 bases are TGCGCCAGCAGCACCGGACAGGGGAAGGCGACTGAAGCTTTCTTT. The encoded protein is CASSTGQGKATEAFF. The rearrangement uses TRBV5-1 and TRBJ1-1; 9 bases are shared with TRBD1. The CDR3 spans 15 residues. CDR1 and CDR2 (germline): SGHRS, YFSETQ. V shed 4 bases and J 5 bases; nucleotides not matched to a gene: 9.

This chain links TRBV9 with TRBJ2-6, with D unclear. The CDR3 has 16 amino acids. Trimming shortened V by 8 bases and J by 0 bases, and 15 bases separated the two germline ends. The germline gives CDR1 SGDLS, CDR2 YYNGEE. The CDR3 loop reads CASSRTDRSGANVLTF. The DNA of the CDR3 is TGTGCCAGTTCTAGAACAGACCGCTCTGGGGCCAACGTCCTGACTTTC.

CDR3 in DNA: TGCAGTGCTAGATCGGGGCAGGGGAAGGACTACAATGAGCAGTTCTTC. Protein sequence: CSARSGQGKDYNEQFF. The J gene is TRBJ2-1, the V gene TRBV20-1; tentatively, D is TRBD1 (6 bases). The length of the CDR3 is 16 residues. Trimming stripped 2 bases from V and 3 bases from J, with 17 bases between. CDR1 is DFQATT and CDR2 is SNEGSKA in the germline V gene (reference sequence).

The chain combines TRBV27 with TRBJ1-6; D not resolved. Trimming pared 0 bases from V and 7 bases from J, leaving 10 bases between. Per the germline V gene, CDR1 is MNHEY and CDR2 is SMNVEV (reference sequence). The CDR3 spans 15 residues. Here the CDR3 reads CASSLSGGRNSPLHF. CDR3 DNA sequence: TGTGCCAGCAGTTTATCGGGAGGGAGGAATTCACCCCTCCACTTT.

The genes are TRBV5-1 and TRBJ1-1; D uncertain. The CDR3 is 14 amino acids. Germline V lookup: CDR1 SGHRS, CDR2 YFSETQ. V lost 4 bases, J lost 1 base, and 11 bases lay in between. The CDR3 nucleotides are TGCGCCAGCAGCCCGTTAGCACCGAACACTGAAGCTTTCTTT. Residues: CASSPLAPNTEAFF. Full variable domain (missing parts from reference TRBV5-1 and TRBJ1-1): KAGVTQTPRYLIKTRGQQVTLSCSPISGHRSVSWYQQTPGQGLQFLFEYFSETQRNKGNFPGRFSGRQFSNSRSEMNVSTLELGDSALYLCASSPLAPNTEAFFGQGTRLTVV.

The chain carries TRBV3-1 and TRBJ1-5; D is unclear. V was cut by 0 bases and J by 4 bases, with 7 bases left in between. This CDR3 is 14 amino acids long. Germline V lookup: CDR1 LGHDT, CDR2 YNNKEL (reference sequence). DNA of the CDR3: TGTGCCAGCAGCCAAGATTCCGGGAATCAGCCCCAGCATTTT. Translation gives CASSQDSGNQPQHF.

This clonotype appeared once. J is TRBJ2-7 and V is TRBV18; possibly TRBD1 or TRBD2 for D (5 bases each). There are 14 residues in the CDR3. The ends were cut back, 0 bases at V and 0 bases at J, with 6 bases in the middle. Germline-derived CDR1 and CDR2 are KGHSH and LQKENI. In DNA, the CDR3 is TGTGCCAGCTCACCACCCGGGACCTCCTACGAGCAGTACTTC. Protein sequence: CASSPPGTSYEQYF. The variable domain in full, with the rest retrieved from reference TRBV18 and TRBJ2-7, is NAGVMQNPRHLVRRRGQEARLRCSPMKGHSHVYWYRQLPEEGLKFMVYLQKENIIDESGMPKERFSAEFPKEGPSILRIQQVVRGDSAAYFCASSPPGTSYEQYFGPGTRLTVT.

V usage is TRBV20-1 and J usage is TRBJ2-1; TRBD2 agrees at 10 bases. CDR1 and CDR2 (germline): DFQATT, SNEGSKA (reference sequence). V trimming: 0 bases; J trimming: 3 bases; junction bases outside the gene matches: 5. The CDR3 loop spans 16 amino acids. In nucleotides, the CDR3 is TGCAGTGCTAGAGATCCGACTAGCGGGTACTACAATGAGCAGTTCTTC. Translation gives CSARDPTSGYYNEQFF.

The J gene is TRBJ2-5, the V gene TRBV2, with D unresolved. Germline CDR1 and CDR2: SNHLY and FYNNEI. This CDR3 has 13 residues. V lost 10 bases to trimming and J lost 4 bases, with 16 bases between them. CDR3 in amino acids: CATVIGSGETQYF. CDR3 in DNA: TGTGCCACCGTGATCGGGTCGGGAGAGACCCAGTACTTC.

This chain uses TRBV20-1 with TRBJ1-1; 7 nucleotides line up with TRBD1. The CDR3 runs to 14 residues. V shed 0 bases, J shed 3 bases, and the junction held 4 bases outside the gene matches. Germline CDR1 reads DFQATT; CDR2 reads SNEGSKA (reference sequence). CDR3 in amino acids: CSAREGGKDTEAFF. The CDR3 nucleotides read TGCAGTGCTAGAGAAGGGGGCAAGGACACTGAAGCTTTCTTT.

The chain is built from TRBV3-1 and TRBJ1-3; D unresolved. Germline V gene sequence: CDR1 LGHDT, CDR2 YNNKEL (reference sequence). Trimming left V 3 bases short and J 0 bases short, with 6 bases between. The CDR3 sequence is 14 residues long. The CDR3 here is CASSQDGSGNTIYF. The CDR3 nucleotides are TGTGCCAGCAGCCAGGACGGCTCTGGAAACACCATATATTTT.

Note on this clonotype: At one of its ends the junction is not consistent with the germline gene, which may arise from a read error. The chain is built from TRBV18 and TRBJ2-2; D is possibly TRBD1 (6 bases). CDR3 length: 14 residues. The V gene's germline CDR1 is KGHSH and CDR2 LQKENI. In nucleotides, the CDR3 is TGTGCCAGCTCACAGCAGGGGAACTCCGGGGAGCTGTTTTTT. Its protein is CASSQQGNSGELFF.

The V and J genes are TRBV10-3 and TRBJ2-1, with 9 bases fitting TRBD1. Germline values: CDR1 ENHRY, CDR2 SYGVKD. The CDR3 is 14 amino acids. V lost 8 bases and J lost 0; bases outside the gene matches: 2. The CDR3 protein is CAIGQGSSYNEQFF. The CDR3 DNA reads as TGTGCCATCGGACAGGGGAGCTCCTACAATGAGCAGTTCTTC.

This clonotype was seen once. The rearrangement links TRBV4-2 to TRBJ2-3; D uncertain. The CDR3 totals 12 residues. V lost 5 bases to trimming and J lost 5 bases, with 8 bases between them. Germline CDR1 is LGHNA and CDR2 is YNFKEQ. The CDR3 DNA follows: TGTGCCAGCAGCGAAATTTTAGATACGCAGTATTTT. Translated: CASSEILDTQYF.

This chain links TRBV7-2 with TRBJ1-1; 9 positions match TRBD1. V lost 5 bases to trimming and J lost 5 bases; unmatched junction nucleotides: 9. The germline CDR1 and CDR2 sequences are SGHTA and FQGNSA. This CDR3 is 15 amino acids long. CDR3 bases: TGTGCCAGCAGCCGAAGGGACAGGGTTAATACTGAAGCTTTCTTT. Amino acids: CASSRRDRVNTEAFF.

In this sample, this clonotype turned up once. This chain uses TRBV25-1 with TRBJ1-2; D is undetermined. V was trimmed by 5 bases and J by 0 bases, leaving 10 bases between them. The CDR3 is made up of 14 amino acids. Looked up from germline, CDR1 is MGHDK and CDR2 is SYGVNS. CDR3 sequence: CASSSVRANYGYTF. The DNA for the CDR3 is TGTGCCAGCAGTTCCGTCAGAGCTAACTATGGCTACACCTTC.

The CDR3 protein is CAISVQGQPGTGELFF. The CDR3 nucleotides read TGTGCCATCAGTGTCCAGGGGCAGCCAGGGACCGGGGAGCTGTTTTTT. The V call is TRBV10-3, the J call TRBJ2-2; tentative D call: TRBD1 (6 bases). The CDR3 runs to 16 residues. Trimming pared 4 bases from V and 5 bases from J, leaving 17 bases between. Germline assignment: CDR1 ENHRY and CDR2 SYGVKD.

Notes on this clonotype: A read error may account for a junction end that differs from germline. The chain employs TRBV6-2 or TRBV6-3 and TRBJ2-7; 9 bases match TRBD1. Germline CDR1 is MNHEY and CDR2 is SVGEGT. This CDR3 is built from 12 residues. The CDR3: CASSYVDRGIRF. The CDR3 coding sequence is TGTGCCAGCAGTTACGTGGACAGGGGAATCCGCTTC.

The chain carries TRBV30 and TRBJ1-5; unclear D gene. V dropped 5 bases and J dropped 3 bases, with 11 bases sitting between them. Germline lookup yields CDR1 GTSNPN and CDR2 SVGIG (reference sequence). The CDR3 is made up of 13 amino acids. CDR3 nucleotides: TGTGCCTGGTCAGAACGGACCAATCAGCCCCAGCATTTT. Its protein product is CAWSERTNQPQHF.

V is TRBV18 and J is TRBJ2-7; 11 bases fit TRBD2. Per the germline V gene, CDR1 is KGHSH and CDR2 is LQKENI. V gave up 0 bases and J gave up 2 bases; unmatched junction bases: 6. The CDR3 is made up of 17 amino acids. CDR3 region: CASSPPTASGGTYEQYF. The CDR3, as DNA: TGTGCCAGCTCACCACCGACGGCTAGCGGGGGGACCTACGAGCAGTACTTC.

J is TRBJ2-7 and V is TRBV7-9; D might be TRBD1 (6 bases). CDR1 and CDR2 (germline): SEHNR, FQNEAQ (reference sequence). The CDR3 contains 13 residues. Trimming removed 5 bases at V and 7 bases at J, with 15 bases between. The chain's CDR3 is CASSLGPRGEQYF. CDR3 sequence (DNA): TGTGCCAGCAGCCTGGGACCTAGGGGGGAGCAGTACTTC.

V gene TRBV3-1 combines with J gene TRBJ2-4; D perhaps matches TRBD1 (6 bases). Germline V gives CDR1 LGHDT, CDR2 YNNKEL (reference sequence). V was shortened by 1 base and J by 1 base, with 14 bases between the two germline ends. The CDR3 runs 17 residues. As DNA, the CDR3 is TGTGCCAGCAGCCAAGGCTCGGGACATATGGCCAAAAACATTCAGTACTTC. It yields the protein CASSQGSGHMAKNIQYF.

The chain couples TRBV12-3 or TRBV12-4 to TRBJ2-7; 9 nucleotides match TRBD1. V shed 5 bases and J 4 bases; nucleotides not matched to a gene: 9. This CDR3 has 15 amino acids. CDR3 coding DNA: TGTGCCAGCAGTCCAAACAGGGGGCCTCCTTACGAGCAGTACTTC. This translates into CASSPNRGPPYEQYF.

The rearrangement joins TRBV3-1 to TRBJ1-2; D perhaps matches TRBD1 (5 bases). The CDR3 length is 13 residues. V was pared by 2 bases and J by 8 bases, with 12 bases between. Germline V gene data show CDR1 as LGHDT and CDR2 as YNNKEL (reference sequence). The CDR3 loop is CASSQKGIRGYTF. Written as DNA, the CDR3 is TGTGCCAGCAGCCAAAAGGGGATCCGAGGCTACACCTTC.

The CDR3 region is CASSLGTSAETQYF. In nucleotides, the CDR3 is TGCGCCAGCAGCTTGGGGACTAGTGCGGAGACCCAGTACTTC. The chain carries TRBV5-1 and TRBJ2-5, with 7 bases aligning to TRBD2. Germline V gene sequence: CDR1 SGHRS, CDR2 YFSETQ. This CDR3 comprises 14 residues. V trimming: 0 bases; J trimming: 5 bases; junction bases outside the gene matches: 4.

V and J are TRBV14 and TRBJ2-3, with TRBD1 matching 8 bases. The V and J ends lost 4 bases and 6 bases, in that order; junction bases with no gene match: 12. The germline CDR1 and CDR2 sequences are SGHDN and FVKESK. CDR3 length: 16 residues. Here the CDR3 DNA reads TGTGCCAGCAGCCTCCTCGGACAGGGCTCGGAGGATACGCAGTATTTT. This translates into CASSLLGQGSEDTQYF.

This clonotype was seen a handful of times. The rearrangement links TRBV2 to TRBJ2-7; TRBD2 matches 12 bases. Trimming removed 7 bases from V and 2 bases from J; junction bases left unmatched: 0. The CDR3 length is 13 residues. Germline-derived CDR1 and CDR2 are SNHLY and FYNNEI. The CDR3 DNA reads TGTGCCAGCACTAGCGGGGGGGCCTACGAGCAGTACTTC. Amino acids: CASTSGGAYEQYF.

V usage is TRBV7-9 and J usage is TRBJ2-3, with 7 bases aligning to TRBD1. This CDR3 has 17 amino acids. J was trimmed by 0 bases and V by 0 bases; bases with no gene match: 6. Germline V gene sequence: CDR1 SEHNR, CDR2 FQNEAQ (reference sequence). In DNA form, the CDR3 reads TGTGCCAGCAGCTTAGCGTCGACAGGGACGAGCACAGATACGCAGTATTTT. Translation: CASSLASTGTSTDTQYF. Based on the CDR3 plus reference TRBV7-9 and TRBJ2-3, the full variable domain is DTGVSQNPRHKITKRGQNVTFRCDPISEHNRLYWYRQTLGQGPEFLTYFQNEAQLEKSRLLSDRFSAERPKGSFSTLEIQRTEQGDSAMYLCASSLASTGTSTDTQYFGPGTRLTVL.